The next 4 T cell receptor beta chains were all read from a single sample in a study of response to subunit inactivated influenza vaccine. MiXCR, applied by TCRdb to the RT-PCR reads, yields one record per CDR3 protein. The sample gives 650,000 to 800,000 distinct CDR3 sequences, 11% to 15% of which show up once; 5.5% to 7% is in the top ten. The sequencing here drew on PBMCs from blood, taken 14 days before vaccination. The source is a man over 45 who received an inactivated influenza vaccine.

The sample holds a few counts of this clonotype. This chain uses TRBV24-1 with TRBJ2-2; D remains unclear. V was clipped by 0 bases and J by 6 bases, with 10 bases between them. The length of the CDR3 is 15 residues. Germline CDR1 is KGHDR and CDR2 is SFDVKD. The CDR3 spells CATSDLGKKAGELFF. The DNA for the CDR3 is TGTGCCACCAGTGATTTGGGGAAGAAAGCCGGGGAGCTGTTTTTT.

This clonotype was observed a few times. The V gene is TRBV10-3, the J gene TRBJ2-7; no clear D. Deletions cut 3 bases from V and 5 bases from J, with 11 bases between. Per the germline V gene, CDR1 is ENHRY and CDR2 is SYGVKD. CDR3 size: 13 residues. The DNA of the CDR3 is TGTGCCATCAGTGATAAGGGTGCCCACGAGCAGTACTTC. Its translation: CAISDKGAHEQYF.

This sequence joins TRBV21-1 and TRBJ1-5; the DNA was not used to check the table's D call, TRBD1. TRBV21-1 is listed as a pseudogene. This CDR3 is built from 16 residues. The CDR3 reads CASSIWGAPGNQPQHF. The CDR3 nucleotides are TGTGCCAGCAGCATATGGGGGGCGCCTGGCAATCAGCCCCAGCATTTT.

The genes are TRBV20-1 and TRBJ2-7; the match to TRBD2 covers 11 bases. The germline V gene has CDR1 DFQATT and CDR2 SNEGSKA (reference sequence). The V and J ends lost 6 bases and 7 bases, in that order; junction bases with no gene match: 8. The CDR3 sequence is 13 residues long. The CDR3 DNA is TGCAGTGCCCCTAGCGGGAGGACGGGGGAGCAGTACTTC. Protein: CSAPSGRTGEQYF.